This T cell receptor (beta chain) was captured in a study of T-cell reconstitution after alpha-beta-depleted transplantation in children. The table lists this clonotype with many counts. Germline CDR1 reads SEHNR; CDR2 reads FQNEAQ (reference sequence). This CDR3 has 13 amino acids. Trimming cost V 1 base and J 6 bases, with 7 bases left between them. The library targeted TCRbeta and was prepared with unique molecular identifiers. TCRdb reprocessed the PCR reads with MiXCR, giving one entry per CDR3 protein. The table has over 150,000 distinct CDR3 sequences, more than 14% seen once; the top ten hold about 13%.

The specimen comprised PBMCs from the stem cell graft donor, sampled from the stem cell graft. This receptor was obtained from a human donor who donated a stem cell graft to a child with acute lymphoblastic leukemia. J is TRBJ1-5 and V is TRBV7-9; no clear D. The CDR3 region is CASSLGVAQPQHF. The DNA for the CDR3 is TGTGCCAGCAGCTTAGGGGTGGCTCAGCCCCAGCATTTT.